These 9 T cell receptor beta chains were sequenced from one sample in a study of technical replicates of blood from several donors. Repertoires were generated with immunoSEQ multiplex PCR, while TCRdb's copy carries only in-frame clones and drops some. Of 90,000 or so clones detected, approximately 95% appear once; the ten largest clones hold 0.34%. The source material was T cells isolated from PBMCs. The receptors derive from a human donor in good health.

This clone was found once. This chain connects TRBV18 to TRBJ1-1, with D tentatively TRBD1 (6 bases). CDR1 and CDR2 (germline): KGHSH, LQKENI. The CDR3 spans 13 residues. Trimming left V 5 bases short and J 1 base short, with 8 bases between. The CDR3 protein is CASSSTGNTEAFF. The CDR3 bases are TGTGCCAGCTCATCGACAGGGAACACTGAAGCTTTCTTT.

V is TRBV5-4 and J is TRBJ2-1; D is perhaps TRBD2 (6 bases). This CDR3 is 15 amino acids long. With 7 bases removed from V and 0 bases from J, the gap between germline ends came to 14 bases. In germline, CDR1 is SGHNT, CDR2 YYREEE (reference sequence). The CDR3 sequence is CASASSASSYNEQFF. As DNA, the CDR3 is TGTGCCAGCGCATCTAGCGCTAGCTCCTACAATGAGCAGTTCTTC.

The chain has TRBV28 and TRBJ1-1, with D tentatively TRBD1 (5 bases). Per germline, CDR1 MDHEN and CDR2 SYDVKM. V shed 11 bases and J shed 3 bases, with 19 bases lying between them. The CDR3 consists of 14 residues. This CDR3 reads CAALQTGEDTEAFF. CDR3 nucleotide sequence: TGTGCCGCCCTTCAGACGGGGGAGGACACTGAAGCTTTCTTT.

The J gene is TRBJ1-2, the V gene TRBV5-1; TRBD1 agrees at 11 bases. CDR1 SGHRS and CDR2 YFSETQ come from the germline V gene. After removal of 0 bases from V and 3 bases from J, the junction contained 4 bases not matched to a gene. This CDR3 comprises 16 residues. As DNA, the CDR3 is TGCGCCAGCAGCTTGGGAGGACAGGGGGCTTACTATGGCTACACCTTC. Protein sequence: CASSLGGQGAYYGYTF.

This clone was observed once. V and J are TRBV7-2 and TRBJ2-1, with D possibly being TRBD2 (5 bases). This CDR3 contains 15 residues. Germline assignment: CDR1 SGHTA and CDR2 FQGNSA. V gave up 8 bases and J gave up 0 bases, with 14 bases separating them. The CDR3 protein is CASLIAPSSYNEQFF. In DNA, the CDR3 is TGTGCCAGCCTAATAGCGCCTAGCTCCTACAATGAGCAGTTCTTC.

V and J are TRBV4-1 and TRBJ1-3, with a possible D match to TRBD1 (5 bases). The V end lost 0 bases, the J end lost 4 bases, and 10 bases lay between the germline ends. The CDR3 runs to 15 residues. Germline V gene lookup returns CDR1 MGHRA and CDR2 YSYEKL. The CDR3: CASSQDPGQGNTIYF. The CDR3 DNA is TGCGCCAGCAGCCAAGATCCAGGGCAGGGAAACACCATATATTTT.

The J gene is TRBJ2-7, the V gene TRBV7-3; TRBD2 aligns across 8 bases. The CDR3 is made up of 15 amino acids. Per the germline V gene, CDR1 is SGHTA and CDR2 is FQGTGA. V lost 3 bases and J lost 2; bases outside the gene matches: 6. The CDR3 protein is CASSLSSGSTYEQYF. CDR3 nucleotides: TGTGCCAGCAGCTTGAGCAGCGGGAGTACCTACGAGCAGTACTTC. Combining the CDR3 with reference TRBV7-3 and TRBJ2-7 gives the whole variable domain GAGVSQTPSNKVTEKGKYVELRCDPISGHTALYWYRQSLGQGPEFLIYFQGTGAADDSGLPNDRFFAVRPEGSVSTLKIQRTERGDSAVYLCASSLSSGSTYEQYFGPGTRLTVT.

The CDR3, as DNA: TGCAGCGTTGAGAGGCAGGGTAATGGCTACACCTTC. Amino acids: CSVERQGNGYTF. The chain employs TRBV29-1 and TRBJ1-2; TRBD1 might be the D (5 bases). CDR1 is SQVTM, CDR2 ANQGSEA, per germline. Between the trimmed V and J ends, which lost 3 bases and 6 bases, there was a span of 11 bases. The CDR3 runs 12 residues.

DNA of the CDR3: TGTGCCAGCAGCGTAGAAGCGGGTGGATCCTACGAGCAGTACTTC. It encodes CASSVEAGGSYEQYF. The V call is TRBV9, the J call TRBJ2-7; D may be TRBD2 (6 bases). V was shortened by 0 bases and J by 1 base, with 11 bases between the two germline ends. The germline V gene encodes CDR1 SGDLS and CDR2 YYNGEE. The length of the CDR3 is 15 residues.